Listed here is a single TCR beta chain. Its cognate antigen is unknown. These data belong to a study of shared clonotypes between healthy human individuals. Whole-study findings and limits: A few donors showed sharing of approximately 5% of naive CD4 clonotypes.

This CDR3 has 16 residues. V lost 1 base to trimming and J lost 5 bases, with 18 bases between them. CDR1 is SGHRS, CDR2 YFSETQ, per germline. The authors divided CD4+ cells into CD45RA+ naive and CD45RA-negative memory subsets. Using immunoSEQ multiplex PCR, the repertoire was profiled, and TCRdb retains in-frame clones only, with some absent. This sample has about 610,000 clones, with almost 97% found just once. This TCR came from a woman aged 25 to 39 in good health. The genes are TRBV5-1 and TRBJ2-5; D could derive from TRBD1 or TRBD2 (5 bases each). Sequenced: naive CD4+ T cells sorted from blood. The subset: CD45RA+ positively selected. The CDR3 coding sequence is TGCGCCAGCAGCTTGATCGGGGCTCCAGACGGCGAGACCCAGTACTTC. It encodes CASSLIGAPDGETQYF.